What follows describes a single TCR beta chain. The antigen remains unidentified. This sample stems from a study of shared clonotypes between healthy human individuals. Researchers ran the assay at a deep level. About 30,000 T cell genomes, or approximately 200 ng DNA, went into the sorted-subset replicate PCRs. Here immunoSEQ multiplex PCR was the method, and the copy in TCRdb shows in-frame clones only, minus some. The table shows about 2.3 million clones, with about nine tenths occurring only once. Findings of the study overall: The donor pool, a small one, limited the genetic and exposure-history diversity represented. Tissues were not sampled, only blood, and their repertoires likely differ.

The V gene's germline CDR1 is MDHEN and CDR2 SYDVKM. V lost 3 bases and J lost 0, with 14 bases in between. This CDR3 region has 16 residues. This TCR came from a man aged 18-30 years in good health. Some clones in this sample may be carry-over from other donors' samples. V usage is TRBV28 and J usage is TRBJ1-2; unclear D gene. Sequenced: naive CD4+ T cells from PBMCs. Indicated subset: CD45RA+ positively selected. In DNA form, the CDR3 reads TGTGCCAGCAGTTTTTGGCGCAGTAGCGCTAACTATGGCTACACCTTC. This sequence encodes CASSFWRSSANYGYTF.